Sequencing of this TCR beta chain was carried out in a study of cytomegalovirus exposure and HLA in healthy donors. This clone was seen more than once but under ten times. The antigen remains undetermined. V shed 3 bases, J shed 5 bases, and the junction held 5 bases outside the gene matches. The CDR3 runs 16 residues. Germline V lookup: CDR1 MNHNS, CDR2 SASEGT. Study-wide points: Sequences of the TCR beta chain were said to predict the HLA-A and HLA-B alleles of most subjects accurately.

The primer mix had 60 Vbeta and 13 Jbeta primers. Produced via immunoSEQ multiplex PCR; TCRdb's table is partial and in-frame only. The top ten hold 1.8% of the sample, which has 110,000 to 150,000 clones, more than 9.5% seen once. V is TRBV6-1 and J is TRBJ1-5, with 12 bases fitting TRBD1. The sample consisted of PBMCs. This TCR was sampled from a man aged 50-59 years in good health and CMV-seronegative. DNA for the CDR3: TGTGCCAGCAGTGACCCGGGACAGGGGGCCTATCAGCCCCAGCATTTT. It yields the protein CASSDPGQGAYQPQHF.